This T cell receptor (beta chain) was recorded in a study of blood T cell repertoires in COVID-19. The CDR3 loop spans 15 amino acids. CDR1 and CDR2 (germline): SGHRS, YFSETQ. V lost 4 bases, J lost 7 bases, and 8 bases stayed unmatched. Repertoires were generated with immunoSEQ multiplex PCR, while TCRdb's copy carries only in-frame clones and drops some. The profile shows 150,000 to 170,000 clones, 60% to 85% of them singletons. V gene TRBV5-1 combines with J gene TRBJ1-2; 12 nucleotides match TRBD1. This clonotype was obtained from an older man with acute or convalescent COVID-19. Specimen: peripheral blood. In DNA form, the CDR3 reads TGCGCCAGCAGCACACCGGGACAGGGGGCAGGTGGCTACACCTTC. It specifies CASSTPGQGAGGYTF.